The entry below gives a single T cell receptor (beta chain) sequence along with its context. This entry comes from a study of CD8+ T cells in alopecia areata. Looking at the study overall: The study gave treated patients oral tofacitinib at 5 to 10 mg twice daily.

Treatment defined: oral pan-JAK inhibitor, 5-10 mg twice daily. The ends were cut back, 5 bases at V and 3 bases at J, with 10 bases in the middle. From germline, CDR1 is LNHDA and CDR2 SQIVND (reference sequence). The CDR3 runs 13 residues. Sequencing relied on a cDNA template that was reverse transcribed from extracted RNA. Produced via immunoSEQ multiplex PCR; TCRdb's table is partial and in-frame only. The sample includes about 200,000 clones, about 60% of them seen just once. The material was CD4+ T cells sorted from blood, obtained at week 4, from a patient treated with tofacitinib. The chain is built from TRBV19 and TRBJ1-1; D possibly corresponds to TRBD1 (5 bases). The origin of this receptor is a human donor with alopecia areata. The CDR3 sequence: CASSFEGYTEAFF. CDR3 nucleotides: TGTGCCAGTAGTTTTGAGGGGTACACTGAAGCTTTCTTT.